The clone carrying this T cell receptor (beta chain) was seen only once. The repertoire was sequenced with immunoSEQ multiplex PCR; TCRdb's copy has only in-frame clones and lacks some. The sample records around 29,000 clones, roughly 89% being singletons. CDR1 and CDR2 from the germline V gene are SGHRS and YFSETQ. The CDR3 covers 15 residues. The ends lost 1 base at V and 8 bases at J; junction bases unmatched: 4. This entry comes from a study of T cell changes during pregnancy in multiple sclerosis. The sample here was CD4+ T cells from peripheral blood mononuclear cells, taken in the first trimester of pregnancy. The sequence was collected from a female donor in good health, enrolled as a control in a pregnancy study. The chain carries TRBV5-1 and TRBJ2-2; 11 bases are a match to TRBD2. The CDR3 here is CASSLTSGSGGELFF. The CDR3 region has the DNA TGCGCCAGCAGCTTGACTAGCGGGAGTGGAGGGGAGCTGTTTTTT.